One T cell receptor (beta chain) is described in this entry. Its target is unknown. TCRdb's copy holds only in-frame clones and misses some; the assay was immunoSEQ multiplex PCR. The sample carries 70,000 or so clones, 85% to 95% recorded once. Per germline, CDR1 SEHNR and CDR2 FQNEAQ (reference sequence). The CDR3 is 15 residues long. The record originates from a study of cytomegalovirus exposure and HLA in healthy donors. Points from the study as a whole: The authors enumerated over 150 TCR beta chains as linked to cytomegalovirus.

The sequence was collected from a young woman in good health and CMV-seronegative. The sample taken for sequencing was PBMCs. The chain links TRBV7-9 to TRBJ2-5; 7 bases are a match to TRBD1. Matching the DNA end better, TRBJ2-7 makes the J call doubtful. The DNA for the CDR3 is TGTGCCAGCAGCTCTAGGGCAGGGGGTATGAACGAGCAGTACTTC. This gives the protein CASSSRAGGMNEQYF.